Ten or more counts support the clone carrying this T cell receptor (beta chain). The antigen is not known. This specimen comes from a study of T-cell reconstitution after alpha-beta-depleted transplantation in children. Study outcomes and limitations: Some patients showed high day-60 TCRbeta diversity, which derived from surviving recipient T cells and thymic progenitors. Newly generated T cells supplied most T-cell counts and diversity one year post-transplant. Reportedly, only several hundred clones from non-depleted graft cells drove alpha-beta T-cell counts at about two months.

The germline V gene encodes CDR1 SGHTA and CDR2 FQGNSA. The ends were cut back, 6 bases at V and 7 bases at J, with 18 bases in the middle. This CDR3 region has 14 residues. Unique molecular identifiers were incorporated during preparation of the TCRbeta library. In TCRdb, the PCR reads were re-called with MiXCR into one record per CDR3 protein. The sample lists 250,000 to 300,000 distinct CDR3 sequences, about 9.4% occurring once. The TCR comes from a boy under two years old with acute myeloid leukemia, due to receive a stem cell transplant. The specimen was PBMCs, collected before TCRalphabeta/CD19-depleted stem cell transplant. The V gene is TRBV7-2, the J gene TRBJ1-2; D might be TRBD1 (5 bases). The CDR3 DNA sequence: TGTGCCAGCAGGGTACGGGACGGGTCTTTTGGCTACACCTTC. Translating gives CASRVRDGSFGYTF.